This T cell receptor beta chain was recovered during a study of OX40 agonist ivuxolimab in advanced cancers. The CDR3 runs to 15 residues. V lost 3 bases to trimming and J lost 3 bases; unmatched junction nucleotides: 2. Germline CDR1 is KGHSH and CDR2 is LQKENI. The study, taken as a whole, reports: Expanded clones belonging to CD8+ T cells outnumbered, on average, those of CD4+. Blood T cells, both CD4+ and CD8+, expanded clonally by week 6 at 0.1 to 3.0 mg/kg. Partial responders dosed at 0.1-3.0 mg/kg displayed clonal expansion ranking among the lowest.

On this clone itself: Its cognate antigen is unknown.

Autoimmune disease history or systemic immunosuppression led to patients being barred. TCRdb's copy holds only in-frame clones and misses some; the assay was immunoSEQ multiplex PCR. Here the sample spans approximately 66,000 clones, approximately 86% being singletons. V is TRBV18 and J is TRBJ2-1; 10 positions agree with TRBD1. The source material was CD4+ or CD8+ T cells sorted from blood, sampled in a trial of the OX40 agonist ivuxolimab. The clonotype comes from an adult with an advanced solid tumor such as melanoma, head and neck, liver or kidney cancer. This CDR3 is CASSPGTGVYNEQFF. CDR3 bases: TGTGCCAGCTCACCGGGGACAGGGGTCTACAATGAGCAGTTCTTC. Filled out from reference TRBV18 and TRBJ2-1, the complete variable domain reads NAGVMQNPRHLVRRRGQEARLRCSPMKGHSHVYWYRQLPEEGLKFMVYLQKENIIDESGMPKERFSAEFPKEGPSILRIQQVVRGDSAAYFCASSPGTGVYNEQFFGPGTRLTVL.